This record covers a single T cell receptor beta chain. Its antigen remains undetermined. A much more abundant neighbour one base away suggests this may be a read error. The germline V gene supplies CDR1 MRHNA and CDR2 SNTAGT. Trimming takes 3 bases from V and 0 bases from J, and the germline ends sit 5 bases apart. The CDR3, cysteine through phenylalanine, is 13 amino acids long. Kept here is only the CDR3 DNA, which spans 39 bases and is read in frame from base 1. This sample is drawn from a study of T cell responses to AZD1222 COVID-19 vaccine (dated by TCRdb to about 2021). Study-wide context: A total of around 240 trial participants underwent TCR sequencing, of whom around 200 received two doses of AZD1222 and about 25 received two doses of the MenACWY control vaccine. Enrollment into the trials was organized by age into subgroups of 18-55, 56-69 and 70-plus years, and those subgroups contained about 150, 27 and 61 TCR-sequenced participants, respectively. Here is what the overall study found, with its caveats: In the small 56-69-year group, the increase in depth fell short of significance, most likely because of low power. Nearly half of unique spike-specific TCRs reportedly recognized epitopes outside regions mutated in the B.1.351 and B.1.1.7 variants. Because no day 14 peak-response samples were available, repertoires were characterized only after the peak T cell response. Conclusions about previously exposed vaccinees were limited because only 6 or 7 AZD1222 recipients were SARS-CoV-2 seropositive at baseline. CD4 TCRs associated with the vaccine covered the entire spike protein, and the dominant responses were in regions 160-218 and 743-854. After two AZD1222 doses, both the breadth and the depth of spike-specific TCRs were significantly higher than at day 0 and than in MenACWY recipients. Participants were mostly white British, with more females than males. The authors suggested clonal diversity may have been underestimated.

The label giving this sample's time point can be read as: about 28 days (+/-7) after the second vaccine dose. AZD1222 recipients given second doses at about 4 weeks or at about 12 weeks were pooled, since spike-specific TCR depth and breadth were not found to differ between the two schedules. Vaccinee samples came from UK trials COV001 and COV002, including a single-blind randomized controlled phase 2/3 trial of AZD1222 (ChAdOx1 nCoV-19) in healthy adults. For TCRbeta chain sequencing, PBMC samples from trial participants were taken at day 0 and at day 28 after the second dose. The CDR3 regions of human TCRbeta chains were analyzed by immunosequencing. For the original study's pipeline: Repertoire TCRs were checked for matches against a reference library of SARS-CoV-2-specific TCRs that had been generated using the MIRA antigen-specificity platform. Breadth was defined as the fraction of unique TCRs that were SARS-CoV-2-associated. Depth was defined as the fraction of total T cells that were SARS-CoV-2-associated. Each spike-specific TCR was assigned to its reactive spike region and to a CD4 or CD8 class using the MIRA data. Log10-transformed breadth and depth values were compared by one-way ANOVA with Sidak's multiple comparisons tests. Entries here come from immuneACCESS through TCRdb and include only in-frame sequences with V and J called. Some clones fail to appear in such tables; in the studies checked, an unresolved V gene covers under half of the shortfall, and the cause of the remainder is unknown. The DNA was the basis for D and trimming; V, J and clone size are from that table. This sample holds about 89,000 clones; around nine tenths were observed only once. The leading ten clones occupy approximately 5.1% of the sample.

The input for sequencing was peripheral blood, taken 28 days after the second AZD1222 dose. This receptor chain uses TRBV6-4 and TRBJ1-2; TRBD1 is possibly the D segment (5 matching bases). The receptor was isolated from an adult who received the AZD1222 COVID-19 vaccine. CDR3 region: CASSEDTNYGYTF. The nucleotides are TGTGCCAGCAGTGAGGACACTAACTATGGCTACACCTTC.